This T cell receptor beta chain was identified during a study of shared clonotypes between healthy human individuals. Study-wide points: A handful of donors showed sharing of around 5% of naive CD4 clonotypes. A reduction in generation probabilities was seen for non-shared clonotypes relative to those shared by all four donors.

Turning to this clone: The antigen is unknown. The identical CDR3 is also encoded by other nucleotide sequences in the sample.

Method: immunoSEQ multiplex PCR; TCRdb's copy keeps in-frame clones and lacks some. The profile covers over a million clones, with over 95% appearing a single time and 1% to 1.5% taken by the ten largest. The V gene end was trimmed by 2 bases and the J gene end by 1 base; junction bases not matched to a gene: 3. The CDR3 runs to 16 residues. Germline-derived CDR1 and CDR2 are MGHRA and YSYEKL. Sequenced input: naive CD4+ T cells sorted from blood. Noted subset: CD45RA+ positively selected. This chain uses TRBV4-1 with TRBJ2-7; 12 bases match TRBD2. This TCR was sampled from a man aged 30 to 39 in good health. CDR3 protein: CASSQRLAGVSYEQYF. In nucleotides, the CDR3 is TGCGCCAGCAGCCAACGACTAGCGGGAGTGTCCTACGAGCAGTACTTC.